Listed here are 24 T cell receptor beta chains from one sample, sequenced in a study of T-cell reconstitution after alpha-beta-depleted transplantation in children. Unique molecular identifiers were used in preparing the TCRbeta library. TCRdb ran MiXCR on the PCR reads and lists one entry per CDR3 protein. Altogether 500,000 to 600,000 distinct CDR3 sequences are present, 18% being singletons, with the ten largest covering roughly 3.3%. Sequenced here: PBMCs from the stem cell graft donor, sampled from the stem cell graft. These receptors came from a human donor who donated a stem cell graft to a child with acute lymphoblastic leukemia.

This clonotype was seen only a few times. As DNA, the CDR3 is TGCAGTGCTAGAGAACCCCGAGCCAAAAACATTCAGTACTTC. Translation gives CSAREPRAKNIQYF. V gene TRBV20-1 combines with J gene TRBJ2-4; no reliable D call. Germline assignment: CDR1 DFQATT and CDR2 SNEGSKA (reference sequence). The length of the CDR3 is 14 residues. V was shortened by 0 bases and J by 0 bases, with 6 bases between the two germline ends.

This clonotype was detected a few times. This chain's CDR3 is CSAREFEQPQHF. In DNA form, the CDR3 reads TGCAGTGCTAGGGAATTCGAACAGCCCCAGCATTTT. The genes are TRBV20-1 and TRBJ1-5; no clear D gene. The CDR3 covers 12 residues. The V gene lost 3 bases and the J gene lost 7 bases, with 10 bases spanning the gap. Germline V lookup: CDR1 DFQATT, CDR2 SNEGSKA (reference sequence).

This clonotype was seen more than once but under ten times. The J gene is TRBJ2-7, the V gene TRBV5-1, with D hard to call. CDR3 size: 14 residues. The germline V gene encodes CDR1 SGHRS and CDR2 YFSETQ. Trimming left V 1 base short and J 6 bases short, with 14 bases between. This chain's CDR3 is CASSLWLAPREQYF. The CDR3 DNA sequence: TGCGCCAGCAGCTTGTGGCTGGCACCTCGCGAGCAGTACTTC.

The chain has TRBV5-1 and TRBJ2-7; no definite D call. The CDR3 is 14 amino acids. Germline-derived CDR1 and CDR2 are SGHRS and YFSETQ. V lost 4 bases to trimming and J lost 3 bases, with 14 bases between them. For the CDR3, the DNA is TGCGCCAGCAGCGTGGACCAGCGCCTCTACGAGCAGTACTTC. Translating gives CASSVDQRLYEQYF.

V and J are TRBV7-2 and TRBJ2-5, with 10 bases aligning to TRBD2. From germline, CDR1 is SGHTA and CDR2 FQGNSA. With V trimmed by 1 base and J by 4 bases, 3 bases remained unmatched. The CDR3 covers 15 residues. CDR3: CASSLGASGRETQYF. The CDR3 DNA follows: TGTGCCAGCAGCTTAGGGGCTAGCGGGAGAGAGACCCAGTACTTC.

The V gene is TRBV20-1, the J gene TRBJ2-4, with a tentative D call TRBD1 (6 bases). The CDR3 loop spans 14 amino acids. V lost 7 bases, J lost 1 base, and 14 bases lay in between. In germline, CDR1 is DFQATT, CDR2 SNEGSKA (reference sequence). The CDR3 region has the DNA TGCAGTGTTCAGGGGCGTCGGGCCAAAAACATTCAGTACTTC. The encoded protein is CSVQGRRAKNIQYF.

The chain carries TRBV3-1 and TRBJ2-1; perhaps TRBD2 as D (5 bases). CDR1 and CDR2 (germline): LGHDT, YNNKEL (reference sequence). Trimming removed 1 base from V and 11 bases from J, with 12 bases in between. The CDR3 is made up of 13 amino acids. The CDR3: CASSQAGVPQQFF. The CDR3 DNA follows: TGTGCCAGCAGCCAAGCCGGGGTCCCTCAGCAGTTCTTC.

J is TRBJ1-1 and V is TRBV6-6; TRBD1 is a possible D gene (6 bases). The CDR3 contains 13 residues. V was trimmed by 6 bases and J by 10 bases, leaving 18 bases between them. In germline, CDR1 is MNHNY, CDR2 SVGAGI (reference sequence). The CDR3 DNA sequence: TGTGCCAGCAGGAGAACAGGGTTTTCGCCAGCTTTCTTT. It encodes CASRRTGFSPAFF.

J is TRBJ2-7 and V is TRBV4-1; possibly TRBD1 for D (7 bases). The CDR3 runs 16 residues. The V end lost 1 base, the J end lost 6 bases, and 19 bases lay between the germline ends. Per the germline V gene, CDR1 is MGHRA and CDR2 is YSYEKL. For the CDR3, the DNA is TGCGCCAGCAGCCAAGCCCAGATGCAGGGGGGACCCGAGCAGTACTTC. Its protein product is CASSQAQMQGGPEQYF.

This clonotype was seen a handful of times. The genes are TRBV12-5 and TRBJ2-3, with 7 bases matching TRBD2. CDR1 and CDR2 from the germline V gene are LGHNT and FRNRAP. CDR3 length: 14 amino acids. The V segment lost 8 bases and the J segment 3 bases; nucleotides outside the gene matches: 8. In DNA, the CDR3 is TGTGCTAGTCAGAGCGGGATAGGTACAGATACGCAGTATTTT. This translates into CASQSGIGTDTQYF.

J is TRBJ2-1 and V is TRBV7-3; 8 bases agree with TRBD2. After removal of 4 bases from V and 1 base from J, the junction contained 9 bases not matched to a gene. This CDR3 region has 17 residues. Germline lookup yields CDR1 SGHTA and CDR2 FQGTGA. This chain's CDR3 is CASSSSGLEVSYNEQFF. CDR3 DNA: TGTGCCAGCAGCTCGTCGGGACTAGAGGTTTCCTACAATGAGCAGTTCTTC.

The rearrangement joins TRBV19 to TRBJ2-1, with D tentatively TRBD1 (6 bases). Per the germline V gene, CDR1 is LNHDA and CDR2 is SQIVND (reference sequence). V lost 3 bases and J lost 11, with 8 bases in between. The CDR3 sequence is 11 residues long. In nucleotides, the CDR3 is TGTGCCAGTAGTATGGGGGCGAAGCAGTTCTTC. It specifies CASSMGAKQFF.

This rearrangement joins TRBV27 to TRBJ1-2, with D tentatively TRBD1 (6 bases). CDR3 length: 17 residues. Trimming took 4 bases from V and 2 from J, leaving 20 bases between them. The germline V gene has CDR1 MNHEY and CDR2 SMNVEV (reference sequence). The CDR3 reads CASSSAPPGHLNYGYTF. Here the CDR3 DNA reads TGTGCCAGCAGTTCCGCGCCTCCGGGACACCTGAACTATGGCTACACCTTC.

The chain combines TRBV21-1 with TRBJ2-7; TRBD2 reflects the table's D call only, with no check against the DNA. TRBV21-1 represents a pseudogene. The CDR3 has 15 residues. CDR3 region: CASSPTSGTRYEQYF. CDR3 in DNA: TGTGCCAGCAGCCCTACTAGCGGGACCCGCTACGAGCAGTACTTC.

CDR3 sequence reads: CASSPFDGEETQYF. The CDR3, as DNA: TGTGCCAGCTCACCATTTGACGGAGAAGAGACCCAGTACTTC. The chain recombines TRBV18 with TRBJ2-5; D gene unclear. V lost 2 bases to trimming and J lost 3 bases, with 10 bases between them. Germline V gives CDR1 KGHSH, CDR2 LQKENI. This CDR3 region has 14 residues.

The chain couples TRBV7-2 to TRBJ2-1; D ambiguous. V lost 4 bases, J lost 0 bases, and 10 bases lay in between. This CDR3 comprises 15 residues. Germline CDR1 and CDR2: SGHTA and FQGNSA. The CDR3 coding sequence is TGTGCCAGCAGCTCAGTCTCGAGCTCCTACAATGAGCAGTTCTTC. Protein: CASSSVSSSYNEQFF.

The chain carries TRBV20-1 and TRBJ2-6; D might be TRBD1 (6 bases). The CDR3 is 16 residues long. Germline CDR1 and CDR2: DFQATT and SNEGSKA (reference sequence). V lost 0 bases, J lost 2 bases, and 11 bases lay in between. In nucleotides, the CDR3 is TGCAGTGCTAGAGAGAGAAAGGGGGCTGGGGCCAACGTCCTGACTTTC. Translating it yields CSARERKGAGANVLTF.

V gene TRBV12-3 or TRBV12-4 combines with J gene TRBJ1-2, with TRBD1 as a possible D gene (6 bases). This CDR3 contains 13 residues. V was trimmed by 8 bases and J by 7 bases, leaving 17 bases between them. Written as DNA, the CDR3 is TGTGCCAGCTCCTCAACAGGGCGGGGTGGCTACACCTTC. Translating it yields CASSSTGRGGYTF.

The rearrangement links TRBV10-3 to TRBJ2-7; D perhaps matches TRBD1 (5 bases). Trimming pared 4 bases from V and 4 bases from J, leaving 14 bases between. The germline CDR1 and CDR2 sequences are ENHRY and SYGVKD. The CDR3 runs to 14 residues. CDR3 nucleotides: TGTGCCATCAGTGCCGGCAGGGCGCAATACGAGCAGTACTTC. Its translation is CAISAGRAQYEQYF.

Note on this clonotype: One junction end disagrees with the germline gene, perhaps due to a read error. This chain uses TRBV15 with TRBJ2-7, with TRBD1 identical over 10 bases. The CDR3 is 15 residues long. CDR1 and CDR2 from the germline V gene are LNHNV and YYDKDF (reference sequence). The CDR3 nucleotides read TGTGCCCCCAGCAGAGGCGGGACAGGGGCCTACGAGCAGTACTTC. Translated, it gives CAPSRGGTGAYEQYF.

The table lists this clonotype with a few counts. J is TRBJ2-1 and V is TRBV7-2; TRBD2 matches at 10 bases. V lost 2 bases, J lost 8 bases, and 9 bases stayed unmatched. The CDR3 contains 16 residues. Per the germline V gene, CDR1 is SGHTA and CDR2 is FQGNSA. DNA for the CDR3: TGTGCCAGCAGCTTATTAGCTAGCGGGAGTCTCTATGAGCAGTTCTTC. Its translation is CASSLLASGSLYEQFF.

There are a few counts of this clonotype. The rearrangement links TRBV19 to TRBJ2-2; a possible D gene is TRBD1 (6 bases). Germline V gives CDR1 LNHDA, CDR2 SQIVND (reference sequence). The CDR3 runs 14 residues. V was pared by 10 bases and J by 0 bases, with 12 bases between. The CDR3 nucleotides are TGTGCCACCTGGCGGACAGCGAACACCGGGGAGCTGTTTTTT. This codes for CATWRTANTGELFF.

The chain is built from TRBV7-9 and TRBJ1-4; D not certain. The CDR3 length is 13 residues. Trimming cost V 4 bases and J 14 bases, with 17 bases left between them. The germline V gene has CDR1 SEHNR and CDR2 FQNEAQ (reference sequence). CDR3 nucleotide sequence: TGTGCCAGCAGCTCCCGGACTTCGGGCGTCCTGTTTTTT. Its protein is CASSSRTSGVLFF.

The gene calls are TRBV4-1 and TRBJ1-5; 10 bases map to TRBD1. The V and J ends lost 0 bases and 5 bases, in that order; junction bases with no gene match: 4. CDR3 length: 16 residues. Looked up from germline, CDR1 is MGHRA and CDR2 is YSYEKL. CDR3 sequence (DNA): TGCGCCAGCAGCCAAGAACGGGGGACAGGGGATCAGCCCCAGCATTTT. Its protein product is CASSQERGTGDQPQHF.